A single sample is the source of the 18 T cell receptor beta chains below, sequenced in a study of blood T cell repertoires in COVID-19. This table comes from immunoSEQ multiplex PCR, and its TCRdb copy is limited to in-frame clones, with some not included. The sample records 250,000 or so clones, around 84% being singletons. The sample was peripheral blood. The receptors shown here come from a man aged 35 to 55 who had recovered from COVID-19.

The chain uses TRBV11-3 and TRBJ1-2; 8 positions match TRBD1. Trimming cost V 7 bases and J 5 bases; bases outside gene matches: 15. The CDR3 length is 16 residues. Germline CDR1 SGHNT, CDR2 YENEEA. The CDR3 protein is CASTATGRGRRYGYTF. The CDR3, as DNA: TGTGCCAGCACCGCGACGGGCAGGGGGCGCCGGTATGGCTACACCTTC. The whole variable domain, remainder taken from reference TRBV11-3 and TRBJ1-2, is EAGVVQSPRYKIIEKKQPVAFWCNPISGHNTLYWYLQNLGQGPELLIRYENEEAVDDSQLPKDRFSAERLKGVDSTLKIQPAELGDSAVYLCASTATGRGRRYGYTFGSGTRLTVV.

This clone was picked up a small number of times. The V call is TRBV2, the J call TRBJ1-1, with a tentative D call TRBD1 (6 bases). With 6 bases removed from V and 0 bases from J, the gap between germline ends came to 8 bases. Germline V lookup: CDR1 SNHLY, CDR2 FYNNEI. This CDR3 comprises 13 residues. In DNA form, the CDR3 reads TGTGCCAGCAGCACAGGGTTGAACACTGAAGCTTTCTTT. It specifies CASSTGLNTEAFF.

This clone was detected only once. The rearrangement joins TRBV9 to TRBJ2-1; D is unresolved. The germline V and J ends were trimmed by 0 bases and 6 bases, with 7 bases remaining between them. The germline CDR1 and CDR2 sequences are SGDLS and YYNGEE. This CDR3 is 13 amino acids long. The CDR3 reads CASSVGQANEQFF. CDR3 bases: TGTGCCAGCAGCGTAGGTCAGGCCAATGAGCAGTTCTTC.

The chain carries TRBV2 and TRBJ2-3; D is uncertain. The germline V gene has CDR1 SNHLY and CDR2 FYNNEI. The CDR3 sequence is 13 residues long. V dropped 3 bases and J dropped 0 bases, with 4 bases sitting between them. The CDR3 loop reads CASSEESTDTQYF. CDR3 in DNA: TGTGCCAGCAGTGAGGAGAGCACAGATACGCAGTATTTT.

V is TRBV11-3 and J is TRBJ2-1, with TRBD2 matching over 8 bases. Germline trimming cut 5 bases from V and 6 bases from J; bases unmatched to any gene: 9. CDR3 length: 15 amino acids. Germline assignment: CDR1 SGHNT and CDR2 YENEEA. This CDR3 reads CASSRGSGGLNEQFF. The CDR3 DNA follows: TGTGCCAGCAGCCGAGGGAGCGGGGGCCTCAATGAGCAGTTCTTC.

DNA of the CDR3: TGTGCCAGCAGCTCTCGCCAGGGGAACACCGGGGAGCTGTTTTTT. It encodes CASSSRQGNTGELFF. The chain combines TRBV7-6 with TRBJ2-2; D is perhaps TRBD1 (5 bases). Germline CDR1 reads SGHVS; CDR2 reads FNYEAQ. Trimming cost V 4 bases and J 1 base, with 10 bases left between them. This CDR3 spans 15 amino acids.

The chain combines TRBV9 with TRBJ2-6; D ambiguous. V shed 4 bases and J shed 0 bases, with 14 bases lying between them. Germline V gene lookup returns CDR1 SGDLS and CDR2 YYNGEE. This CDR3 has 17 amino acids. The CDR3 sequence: CASSTSRHFSGANVLTF. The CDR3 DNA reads TGTGCCAGCAGCACCTCGAGACACTTCTCTGGGGCCAACGTCCTGACTTTC.

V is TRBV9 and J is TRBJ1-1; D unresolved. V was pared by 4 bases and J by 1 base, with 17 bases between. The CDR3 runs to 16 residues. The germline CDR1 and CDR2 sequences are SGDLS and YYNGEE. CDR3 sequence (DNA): TGTGCCAGCAGCCCTAGCCGGTCCGGGCAGAACACTGAAGCTTTCTTT. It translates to CASSPSRSGQNTEAFF.

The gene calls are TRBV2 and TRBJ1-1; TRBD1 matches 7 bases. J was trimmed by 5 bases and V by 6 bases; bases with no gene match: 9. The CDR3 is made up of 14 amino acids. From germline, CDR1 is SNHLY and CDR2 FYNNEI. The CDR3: CASRDRALGTEAFF. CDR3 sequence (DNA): TGTGCCAGCAGAGACAGGGCCCTGGGGACTGAAGCTTTCTTT.

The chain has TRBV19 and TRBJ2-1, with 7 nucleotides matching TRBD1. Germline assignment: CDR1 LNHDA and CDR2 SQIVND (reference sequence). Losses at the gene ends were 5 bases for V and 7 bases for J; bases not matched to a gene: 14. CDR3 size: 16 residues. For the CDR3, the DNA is TGTGCCAGTAGTCTGCGAGACAGGGTCTCTTTTAATGAGCAGTTCTTC. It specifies CASSLRDRVSFNEQFF.

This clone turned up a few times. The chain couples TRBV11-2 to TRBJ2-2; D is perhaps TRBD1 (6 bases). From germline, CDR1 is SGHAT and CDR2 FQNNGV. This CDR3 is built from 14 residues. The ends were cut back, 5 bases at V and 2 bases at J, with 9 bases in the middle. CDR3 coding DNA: TGTGCCAGCAGCCCAGGGGTCAACACCGGGGAGCTGTTTTTT. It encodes CASSPGVNTGELFF.

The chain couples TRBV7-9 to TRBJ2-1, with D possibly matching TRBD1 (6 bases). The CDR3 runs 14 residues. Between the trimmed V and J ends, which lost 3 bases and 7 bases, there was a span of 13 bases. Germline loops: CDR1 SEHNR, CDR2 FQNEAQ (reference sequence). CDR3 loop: CASSFTGRGNEQFF. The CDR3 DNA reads TGTGCCAGCAGCTTTACCGGAAGGGGGAATGAGCAGTTCTTC.

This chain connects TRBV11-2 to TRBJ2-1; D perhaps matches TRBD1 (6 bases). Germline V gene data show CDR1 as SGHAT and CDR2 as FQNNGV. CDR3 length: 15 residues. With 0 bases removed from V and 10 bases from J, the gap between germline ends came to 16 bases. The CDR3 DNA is TGTGCCAGCAGCTTAGATTCCGGACAGTCAACGGAGCAGTTCTTC. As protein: CASSLDSGQSTEQFF.

DNA for the CDR3: TGTGCCAGCAGCTTCAGCGGGAGCTCGGCCGGGGAGCTGTTTTTT. It translates to CASSFSGSSAGELFF. V and J are TRBV7-8 and TRBJ2-2; 8 nucleotides match TRBD2. CDR3 length: 15 amino acids. V shed 3 bases, J shed 6 bases, and the junction held 6 bases outside the gene matches. Germline CDR1 and CDR2: SGHVS and FQNEAQ.

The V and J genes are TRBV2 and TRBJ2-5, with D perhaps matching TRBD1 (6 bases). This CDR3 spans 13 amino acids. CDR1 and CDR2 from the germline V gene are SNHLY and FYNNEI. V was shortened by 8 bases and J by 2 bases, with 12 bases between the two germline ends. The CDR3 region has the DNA TGTGCCAGCTGTTTTCAGGGGCAAGAGACCCAGTACTTC. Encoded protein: CASCFQGQETQYF.

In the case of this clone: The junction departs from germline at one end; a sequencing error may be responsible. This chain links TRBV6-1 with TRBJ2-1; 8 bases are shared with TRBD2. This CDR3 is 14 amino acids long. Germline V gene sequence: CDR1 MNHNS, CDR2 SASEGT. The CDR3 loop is CASSKAGVGGEQFF. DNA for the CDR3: TGTGCCAGCAGTAAAGCGGGAGTGGGGGGTGAGCAGTTCTTC.

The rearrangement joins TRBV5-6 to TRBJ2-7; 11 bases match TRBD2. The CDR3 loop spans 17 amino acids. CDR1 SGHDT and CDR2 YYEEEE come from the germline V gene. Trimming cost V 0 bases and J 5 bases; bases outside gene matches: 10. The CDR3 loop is CASSLVASGRYLDEQYF. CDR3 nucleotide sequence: TGTGCCAGCAGCTTGGTCGCTAGCGGGAGGTACCTGGACGAGCAGTACTTC.

CDR3 residues: CASSYRPRDTQYF. In DNA, the CDR3 is TGTGCCAGCAGTTACCGGCCTAGGGATACGCAGTATTTT. The V gene is TRBV6-5, the J gene TRBJ2-3; D call uncertain. The CDR3 loop spans 13 amino acids. The germline V gene has CDR1 MNHEY and CDR2 SVGAGI. Trimming left V 2 bases short and J 6 bases short, with 9 bases between.